Presented here are 18 T cell receptor beta chains from one specimen sequenced in a study of shared clonotypes between healthy human individuals. Only in-frame clones appear in the TCRdb table, and some are missing; sequencing was by immunoSEQ multiplex PCR. The sample comprises around 690,000 clones, roughly 87% of which are singletons, and 30% to 35% rests with the top ten. Sequenced material: memory CD8+ T cells from PBMCs. Sample subset: CD45RO+ cells pooled with CCR7-negative TemRA cells. These receptors were collected from a young man in good health. Some clones in this sample may be carry-over from other donors' samples.

The CDR3 sequence: CASSQVGEGLGGNTIYF. The CDR3 nucleotides are TGTGCCAGCAGCCAAGTAGGGGAGGGTCTTGGTGGAAACACCATATATTTT. The rearrangement joins TRBV4-2 to TRBJ1-3; a possible D gene is TRBD1 (5 bases). The germline V and J ends were trimmed by 1 base and 3 bases, with 16 bases remaining between them. Per the germline V gene, CDR1 is LGHNA and CDR2 is YNFKEQ. The CDR3 sequence is 17 residues long.

This chain uses TRBV27 with TRBJ2-5; TRBD1 aligns across 10 bases. The junction had 10 bases not matched to a gene; V was cut back by 4 bases and J by 5 bases. This CDR3 contains 16 residues. Germline values: CDR1 MNHEY, CDR2 SMNVEV (reference sequence). For the CDR3, the DNA is TGTGCCAGCAGTTCACCTCGGACAGGGGGTTGGGAGACCCAGTACTTC. Residues: CASSSPRTGGWETQYF.

The chain uses TRBV5-1 and TRBJ2-7; tentatively, D is TRBD1 (5 bases). This CDR3 is built from 14 residues. Germline V CDR1 and CDR2: SGHRS, YFSETQ. Trimming left V 4 bases short and J 5 bases short, with 16 bases between. The CDR3 sequence: CASSVSRVAHEQYF. The CDR3 region has the DNA TGCGCCAGCAGCGTCAGCAGGGTGGCCCACGAGCAGTACTTC.

The rearrangement uses TRBV7-9 and TRBJ1-2; no clear D gene. The ends were cut back, 3 bases at V and 7 bases at J, with 18 bases in the middle. This CDR3 is built from 15 residues. Germline V CDR1 and CDR2: SEHNR, FQNEAQ (reference sequence). The CDR3 DNA reads TGTGCCAGCAGCTTCGGTTTGCGGGAAGGTATTGGCTACACCTTC. Translated, it gives CASSFGLREGIGYTF.

This rearrangement joins TRBV19 to TRBJ2-7; D not certain. V was clipped by 1 base and J by 2 bases, with 9 bases between them. The CDR3 loop spans 14 amino acids. CDR1 is LNHDA, CDR2 SQIVND, per germline (reference sequence). The CDR3 DNA reads TGTGCCAGTAGTATAGTGGGCGGAACCTACGAGCAGTACTTC. Translating it yields CASSIVGGTYEQYF.

In this sample, this clone turned up once. The sample contains more than one DNA sequence encoding this CDR3. Here the CDR3 DNA reads TGTGCCAGCAGTTACGCTTACGAGCAGTACTTC. Its translation is CASSYAYEQYF. This rearrangement joins TRBV6-5 to TRBJ2-7, with unresolved D. The germline V and J ends were trimmed by 2 bases and 4 bases, with 3 bases remaining between them. CDR1 and CDR2 from the germline V gene are MNHEY and SVGAGI. The CDR3 sequence is 11 residues long.

This clone showed up just once. The V and J genes are TRBV6-5 and TRBJ2-5; 7 positions agree with TRBD2. CDR3 length: 15 residues. V dropped 0 bases and J dropped 1; count of bases not matched to a gene: 2. Per the germline V gene, CDR1 is MNHEY and CDR2 is SVGAGI. Written as DNA, the CDR3 is TGTGCCAGCAGTTACTCACTAGCGACCCAAGAGACCCAGTACTTC. This gives the protein CASSYSLATQETQYF.

J is TRBJ2-5 and V is TRBV7-9, with TRBD1 matching over 7 bases. This CDR3 has 12 residues. The junction had 2 bases not matched to a gene; V was cut back by 8 bases and J by 2 bases. CDR1 and CDR2 (germline): SEHNR, FQNEAQ (reference sequence). CDR3 amino acids: CASRTGQETQYF. The CDR3, as DNA: TGTGCCAGCCGGACAGGACAAGAGACCCAGTACTTC.

This rearrangement joins TRBV12-5 to TRBJ2-2; the D gene is possibly TRBD1 (5 bases). The CDR3 extends over 16 amino acids. Germline V gene lookup returns CDR1 LGHNT and CDR2 FRNRAP. V was trimmed by 1 base and J by 1 base, leaving 10 bases between them. The CDR3 loop reads CASGLDSGMNTGELFF. CDR3 nucleotides: TGTGCTAGTGGTTTGGACTCAGGGATGAACACCGGGGAGCTGTTTTTT.

This sequence joins TRBV28 and TRBJ2-4, with D hard to call. The V gene lost 6 bases and the J gene lost 1 base, with 13 bases spanning the gap. In germline, CDR1 is MDHEN, CDR2 SYDVKM. The CDR3 covers 15 residues. The CDR3 spells CASSQFTSAKNIQYF. In nucleotides, the CDR3 is TGTGCCAGCAGCCAATTCACCTCGGCCAAAAACATTCAGTACTTC.

This chain uses TRBV6-6 with TRBJ2-7; TRBD2 matches 8 bases. V lost 2 bases and J lost 2; bases outside the gene matches: 5. This CDR3 region has 15 residues. Germline-derived CDR1 and CDR2 are MNHNY and SVGAGI (reference sequence). The CDR3 reads CASSYSISGTYEQYF. The CDR3 region has the DNA TGTGCCAGCAGTTACAGCATTAGCGGGACCTACGAGCAGTACTTC.

The gene calls are TRBV11-2 and TRBJ2-5; TRBD1 is a possible D gene (6 bases). Trimming left V 5 bases short and J 5 bases short, with 12 bases between. The CDR3 consists of 13 residues. Germline loops: CDR1 SGHAT, CDR2 FQNNGV. The CDR3 protein is CASSPKRGETQYF. CDR3 DNA: TGTGCCAGCAGCCCCAAGAGGGGGGAGACCCAGTACTTC.

The chain uses TRBV1 and TRBJ2-2; the D call TRBD2 from the table was never checked on the DNA. TRBV1 represents a pseudogene. CDR3 length: 13 amino acids. CDR3 in DNA: TGCACCAGCAGCCAATCTCCGTCGGGGGAGCTGTTTTTT. The encoded protein is CTSSQSPSGELFF.

The chain joins TRBV5-1 to TRBJ2-5, with D possibly being TRBD1 (5 bases). The CDR3 contains 15 residues. Trimming left V 0 bases short and J 5 bases short, with 14 bases between. CDR1 and CDR2 from the germline V gene are SGHRS and YFSETQ. CDR3 DNA: TGCGCCAGCAGCTTGGGCTCAGGGAATGATGAGACCCAGTACTTC. Its protein product is CASSLGSGNDETQYF.

The chain links TRBV6-1 to TRBJ2-7; D uncertain. Deletions cut 2 bases from V and 2 bases from J, with 7 bases between. CDR1 and CDR2 (germline): MNHNS, SASEGT. The CDR3 is 13 amino acids. CDR3 residues: CASSEFFTYEQYF. The CDR3 DNA sequence: TGTGCCAGCAGTGAATTTTTCACCTACGAGCAGTACTTC.

Only one count was recorded for this clone. The chain recombines TRBV7-2 with TRBJ1-5; D not certain. Germline loops: CDR1 SGHTA, CDR2 FQGNSA. The CDR3 has 16 residues. The V end lost 2 bases, the J end lost 0 bases, and 11 bases lay between the germline ends. In DNA form, the CDR3 reads TGTGCCAGCAGCTTAAGAGGGCGCGATAGCAATCAGCCCCAGCATTTT. It translates to CASSLRGRDSNQPQHF.

This clone occurred a few times. The chain combines TRBV7-9 with TRBJ2-5, with D possibly being TRBD1 or TRBD2 (5 bases each). This CDR3 contains 16 residues. From germline, CDR1 is SEHNR and CDR2 FQNEAQ (reference sequence). Trimming cost V 2 bases and J 3 bases, with 16 bases left between them. Here the CDR3 DNA reads TGTGCCAGCAGCTTACGGATAGGGACCCGGGAAGAGACCCAGTACTTC. Its protein product is CASSLRIGTREETQYF. Combining the CDR3 with reference TRBV7-9 and TRBJ2-5 gives the whole variable domain DTGVSQNPRHKITKRGQNVTFRCDPISEHNRLYWYRQTLGQGPEFLTYFQNEAQLEKSRLLSDRFSAERPKGSFSTLEIQRTEQGDSAMYLCASSLRIGTREETQYFGPGTRLLVL.

This chain connects TRBV19 to TRBJ1-5; D uncertain. Germline V CDR1 and CDR2: LNHDA, SQIVND (reference sequence). The CDR3 extends over 15 amino acids. V was shortened by 8 bases and J by 4 bases, with 18 bases between the two germline ends. CDR3 amino acids: CASCAGDGRNQPQHF. CDR3 DNA sequence: TGTGCCAGTTGCGCTGGGGATGGGAGGAATCAGCCCCAGCATTTT.